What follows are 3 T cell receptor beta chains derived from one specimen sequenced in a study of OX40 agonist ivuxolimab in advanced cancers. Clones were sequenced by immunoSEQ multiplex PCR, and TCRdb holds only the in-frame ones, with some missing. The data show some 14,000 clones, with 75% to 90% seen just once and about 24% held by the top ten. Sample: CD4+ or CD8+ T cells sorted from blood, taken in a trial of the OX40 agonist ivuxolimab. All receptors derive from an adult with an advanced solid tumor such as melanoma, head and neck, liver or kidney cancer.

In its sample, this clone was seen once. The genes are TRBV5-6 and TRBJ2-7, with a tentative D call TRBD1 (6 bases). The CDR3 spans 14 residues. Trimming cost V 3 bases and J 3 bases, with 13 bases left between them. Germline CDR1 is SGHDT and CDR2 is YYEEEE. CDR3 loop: CASSSGTSLYEQYF. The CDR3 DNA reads TGTGCCAGCAGCTCCGGGACATCCCTCTACGAGCAGTACTTC.

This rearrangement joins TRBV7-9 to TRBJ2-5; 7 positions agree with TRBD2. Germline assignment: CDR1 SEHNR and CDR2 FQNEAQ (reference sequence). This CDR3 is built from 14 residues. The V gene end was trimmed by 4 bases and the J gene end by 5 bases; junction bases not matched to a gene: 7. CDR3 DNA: TGTGCCAGCAGCTGGGGCGGGAGAGAGGAGACCCAGTACTTC. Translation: CASSWGGREETQYF.

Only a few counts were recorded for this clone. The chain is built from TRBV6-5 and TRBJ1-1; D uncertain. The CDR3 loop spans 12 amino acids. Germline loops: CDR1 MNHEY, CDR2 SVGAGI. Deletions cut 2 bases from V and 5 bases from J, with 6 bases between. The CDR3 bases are TGTGCCAGCAGTTACATGGGGACTGAAGCTTTCTTT. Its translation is CASSYMGTEAFF.